A single sample is the source of the 2 T cell receptor beta chains below, sequenced in a study of read filtering for tumor transcriptome and immune sequencing. From 350 to 500 ng of RNA, a library with molecular barcoded alpha/delta and beta/gamma adaptors was made. From the reads, TCRdb called clonotypes with MiXCR, one entry per CDR3 protein. Of about 38,000 distinct CDR3 sequences in the sample, roughly 13% were seen once. The specimen sequenced was a population of CD138-negative cells sorted from bone marrow. Receptors originate from a donor older than 35 with multiple myeloma.

The CDR3 DNA is TGTGCCAGCAGTCCAGGGACTAGCGGGAGTTTTGCGTTTTACGAGCAGTACTTC. This translates into CASSPGTSGSFAFYEQYF. This chain uses TRBV4-2 with TRBJ2-7; 14 bases are a match to TRBD2. V shed 6 bases, J shed 4 bases, and the junction held 14 bases outside the gene matches. CDR1 LGHNA and CDR2 YNFKEQ come from the germline V gene. This CDR3 is built from 18 residues.

This clonotype occurred many times. CDR3 DNA sequence: TGTGCCAGCAGCTTAATATTCGTTGGGAGTCCCCCTTCACCCTACAATGAGCAGTTCTTC. Protein: CASSLIFVGSPPSPYNEQFF. The chain carries TRBV11-2 and TRBJ2-1, with a possible D match to TRBD2 (5 bases). CDR3 length: 20 amino acids. V was pared by 2 bases and J by 2 bases, with 25 bases between. From germline, CDR1 is SGHAT and CDR2 FQNNGV.